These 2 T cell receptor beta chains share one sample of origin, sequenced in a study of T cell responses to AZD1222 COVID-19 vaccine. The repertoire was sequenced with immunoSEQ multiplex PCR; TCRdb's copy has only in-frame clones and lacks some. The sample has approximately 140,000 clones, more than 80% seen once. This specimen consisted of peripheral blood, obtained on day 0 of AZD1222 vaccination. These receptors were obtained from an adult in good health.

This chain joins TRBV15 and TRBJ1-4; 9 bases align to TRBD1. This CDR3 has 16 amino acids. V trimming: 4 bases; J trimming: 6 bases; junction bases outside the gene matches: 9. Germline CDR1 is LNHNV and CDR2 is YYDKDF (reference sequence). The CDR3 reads CATSKEPGQGDEKLFF. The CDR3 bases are TGTGCCACCAGCAAAGAACCGGGACAGGGAGATGAAAAACTGTTTTTT.

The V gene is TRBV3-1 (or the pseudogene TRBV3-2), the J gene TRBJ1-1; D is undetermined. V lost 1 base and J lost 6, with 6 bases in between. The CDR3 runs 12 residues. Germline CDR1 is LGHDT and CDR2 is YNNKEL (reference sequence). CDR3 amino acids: CASSQAWAEAFF. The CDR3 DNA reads TGTGCCAGCAGCCAAGCCTGGGCTGAAGCTTTCTTT.